This is a list of T cell receptor beta chains from one sample in a study of liver allograft versus peripheral blood T cells. TCRdb reprocessed the reads with MiXCR, giving one entry per CDR3 protein. Of roughly 8,300 distinct CDR3 sequences listed, roughly 15% are singletons. The receptor source for this set is a human patient who had a liver transplant. T cells may partly derive from the graft donor. Both conserved end residues are trimmed from each CDR3. Each record gives: J gene, V gene, CDR3 protein.

>TRBJ2-4|TRBV3-1
ASSQEPGPVAKNIQY
>TRBJ1-6|TRBV7-9
ASSLSMGQAYNSPLH
>TRBJ2-7|TRBV5-4
ASSLGYSYEQY
>TRBJ1-2|TRBV28
ASRKEQAHGYT
>TRBJ1-1|TRBV9
ASSVDPAGDTEAF
>TRBJ2-7|TRBV18
ASSAPGQGSYEQY
>TRBJ1-1|TRBV27
ASRVGQSYTEAF
>TRBJ2-1|TRBV7-2
ASSSSGSNEQF
>TRBJ2-7|TRBV9
ASSVVGTGDEQY
>TRBJ1-1|TRBV6-2/TRBV6-3
ASSGGPRLGTEAF
>TRBJ2-5|TRBV5-6
ASREETQY
>TRBJ1-5|TRBV18
ASSPRTGASNQPQH
>TRBJ2-1|TRBV7-2
ASSPGPRGQF
>TRBJ2-4|TRBV27
ASSLSSARGVVAKNIQY
>TRBJ2-5|TRBV30
AWSRQGNWQTQY
>TRBJ1-5|TRBV6-2/TRBV6-3
ASTTGQGIGNQPQH
>TRBJ2-3|TRBV20-1
SVPPGLAGSTDTQY
>TRBJ2-3|TRBV7-3
ASSPQGGAADTQY
>TRBJ1-6|TRBV20-1
SAREPAPPWGPLH
>TRBJ2-1|TRBV12-3/TRBV12-4
ASSPGTSGKSSYNEQF
>TRBJ1-1|TRBV7-9
ASSLGQFNTEAF
>TRBJ1-2|TRBV7-9
ASSQQAGTAIYGYT